This T cell receptor beta chain emerged from a study of T cell responses to AZD1222 COVID-19 vaccine. With respect to this clone: Its antigen is currently unknown.

Profiled with immunoSEQ multiplex PCR; TCRdb holds only in-frame clones, not every one. The sample yields approximately 190,000 clones, approximately 90% seen once. General study results and limits: Baseline seropositives among AZD1222 recipients totaled only five or six. White British donors predominated, females outnumbered males, and clonal diversity was possibly underestimated. A reported finding is that nearly half of spike-specific TCRs target unmutated variant regions.

CDR1 is MDHEN, CDR2 SYDVKM, per germline. V dropped 5 bases and J dropped 4 bases, with 18 bases sitting between them. The CDR3 runs to 15 residues. The source was peripheral blood, collected on day 0 of AZD1222 vaccination. The source is an adult in good health. V is TRBV28 and J is TRBJ2-7, with D possibly matching TRBD2 (5 bases). CDR3 protein: CASSPLTGLSYEQYF. The CDR3 DNA reads as TGTGCCAGCAGTCCACTGACGGGATTATCTTACGAGCAGTACTTC.